Each of the 24 T cell receptor beta chains below was sequenced from the same sample in a study of beta chain features in type 1 diabetes (dated by TCRdb to the late 2010s). Study-level results and caveats: A moderate but significant shortening of TCRB CDR3 length was observed in type 1 diabetes patients in all four CD4+ subsets.

The library relied on the immunoSEQ multiplex PCR assay. The entire amount of isolated RNA was reverse transcribed using the High Capacity cDNA Reverse Transcription Kit, so the sequenced TCRB transcripts were expressed ones. TCRdb retrieved this table from immuneACCESS and kept in-frame rearrangements only. Not all clones are present; in checked studies, unresolved V genes account for under half, and no reason is known for the remainder. Counted in this sample were around 690,000 clones; 9.5% to 15% of them appeared once. The ten most abundant clones make up more than 0.1% of the sample. These receptors' antigens are unknown. The material sequenced was naive CD4+ T cells from blood. The sample's cell subset or site label, in plain terms: true naive CD4+ T cells. Source of these receptors: a man in his thirties or forties with type 1 diabetes.

A few counts support this clone. The chain links TRBV9 to TRBJ2-5; 9 bases are shared with TRBD2. The CDR3 spans 13 residues. With V trimmed by 5 bases and J by 5 bases, 4 bases remained unmatched. Germline values: CDR1 SGDLS, CDR2 YYNGEE. This CDR3 is CASSRLAVETQYF. DNA of the CDR3: TGTGCCAGCAGTCGACTAGCGGTGGAGACCCAGTACTTC.

This clone was seen a handful of times. As DNA, the CDR3 is TGTGCCACCTCCGCTGGACTAGCGGGTCGCTACGAGCAGTACTTC. It is translated as CATSAGLAGRYEQYF. The J gene is TRBJ2-7, the V gene TRBV28; 11 nucleotides align to TRBD2. The CDR3 runs to 15 residues. From germline, CDR1 is MDHEN and CDR2 SYDVKM. V gave up 10 bases and J gave up 3 bases; unmatched junction bases: 11.

The chain recombines TRBV11-2 with TRBJ2-2; D may be TRBD2 (5 bases). CDR1 is SGHAT, CDR2 FQNNGV, per germline. The CDR3 is made up of 14 amino acids. The V end lost 5 bases, the J end lost 5 bases, and 12 bases lay between the germline ends. The chain's CDR3 is CASSPRGGTGELFF. CDR3 nucleotides: TGTGCCAGCAGCCCAAGAGGCGGGACCGGGGAGCTGTTTTTT.

In its sample, this clone was seen a few times. The rearrangement joins TRBV27 to TRBJ2-5; D might be TRBD2 (5 bases). Germline V gene lookup returns CDR1 MNHEY and CDR2 SMNVEV (reference sequence). Between the trimmed V and J ends, which lost 2 bases and 4 bases, there was a span of 29 bases. The CDR3 spans 20 residues. CDR3 residues: CASSLRSTPSRERSVETQYF. The CDR3, as DNA: TGTGCCAGCAGTTTAAGGTCTACCCCCAGCCGGGAAAGATCGGTAGAGACCCAGTACTTC.

This clone came up a few times. The V gene is TRBV7-2, the J gene TRBJ2-7; 9 positions agree with TRBD1. The length of the CDR3 is 15 residues. From germline, CDR1 is SGHTA and CDR2 FQGNSA. Trimming at V came to 5 bases and at J to 2 bases, leaving 7 bases not matched to a gene. The CDR3 spells CASSPQGALAYEQYF. In DNA, the CDR3 is TGTGCCAGCAGCCCACAGGGGGCTCTGGCCTACGAGCAGTACTTC.

This clone was detected a few times. V is TRBV9 and J is TRBJ2-5; 7 bases line up with TRBD2. Looked up from germline, CDR1 is SGDLS and CDR2 is YYNGEE. The CDR3 has 16 amino acids. V gave up 0 bases and J gave up 4 bases; unmatched junction bases: 9. CDR3 amino acids: CASSVEGGEEGETQYF. CDR3 DNA sequence: TGTGCCAGCAGCGTAGAGGGAGGGGAGGAGGGAGAGACCCAGTACTTC.

The chain couples TRBV7-2 to TRBJ2-2, with D possibly matching TRBD1 (5 bases). V was clipped by 2 bases and J by 0 bases, with 7 bases between them. The germline V gene has CDR1 SGHTA and CDR2 FQGNSA. CDR3 length equals 15 residues. Here the CDR3 DNA reads TGTGCCAGCAGCTTAACAGGTTCGAACACCGGGGAGCTGTTTTTT. This gives the protein CASSLTGSNTGELFF.

The chain recombines TRBV28 with TRBJ1-2, with D unclear. The germline V gene has CDR1 MDHEN and CDR2 SYDVKM. The length of the CDR3 is 12 residues. The V and J ends lost 6 bases and 6 bases respectively, with 11 bases between them. CDR3 DNA sequence: TGTGCCAGCAGATTCACCCCGGATGGCTACACCTTC. Its translation: CASRFTPDGYTF.

This clone has just a few counts. The chain combines TRBV7-2 with TRBJ2-5; 10 positions agree with TRBD2. CDR3 size: 15 residues. V dropped 1 base and J dropped 5; count of bases not matched to a gene: 4. CDR1 is SGHTA, CDR2 FQGNSA, per germline. The chain's CDR3 is CASSLGAGGLETQYF. CDR3 coding DNA: TGTGCCAGCAGCTTAGGAGCGGGGGGGCTGGAGACCCAGTACTTC.

The chain is built from TRBV2 and TRBJ2-4; D tentatively reads TRBD1 or TRBD2 (5 bases each). The CDR3 runs 16 residues. The germline CDR1 and CDR2 sequences are SNHLY and FYNNEI. Trimming cost V 3 bases and J 0 bases, with 12 bases left between them. The DNA for the CDR3 is TGTGCCAGCAGTGATCAGGCAGGGAGAGCCAAAAACATTCAGTACTTC. Translating gives CASSDQAGRAKNIQYF.

This clone occurred a few times. The J gene is TRBJ2-1, the V gene TRBV10-3; 9 bases agree with TRBD1. The germline V gene has CDR1 ENHRY and CDR2 SYGVKD. Trimming cost V 0 bases and J 6 bases; bases outside gene matches: 9. This CDR3 comprises 17 residues. CDR3 in amino acids: CAISESMRTGVGNEQFF. In DNA, the CDR3 is TGTGCCATCAGTGAGTCGATGAGGACAGGGGTGGGCAATGAGCAGTTCTTC.

For this clone: The same CDR3 arises from other DNA sequences in this sample as well. V usage is TRBV18 and J usage is TRBJ2-5; 9 nucleotides line up with TRBD1. CDR3 length: 15 amino acids. V gave up 3 bases and J gave up 2 bases; unmatched junction bases: 4. Germline lookup yields CDR1 KGHSH and CDR2 LQKENI. The CDR3 nucleotides read TGTGCCAGCTCACCTCGACAGGGGGGGCAAGAGACCCAGTACTTC. Its protein product is CASSPRQGGQETQYF.

In its sample, this clone was seen a few times. This rearrangement joins TRBV29-1 to TRBJ2-5; 9 bases line up with TRBD1. The J call may be wrong; the DNA end is better matched by TRBJ2-7. The CDR3 covers 14 residues. Germline values: CDR1 SQVTM, CDR2 ANQGSEA. The CDR3 loop reads CSVLPRDRDYEQYF. CDR3 DNA: TGCAGCGTTCTACCCCGGGACAGGGACTACGAGCAGTACTTC.

This clone has just a few counts. The chain links TRBV2 to TRBJ1-2; D remains unclear. V dropped 4 bases and J dropped 3 bases, with 15 bases sitting between them. Germline CDR1 is SNHLY and CDR2 is FYNNEI. The CDR3 has 15 amino acids. CDR3 amino acids: CASSGGFRRDYGYTF. The CDR3 region has the DNA TGTGCCAGCAGTGGAGGGTTTCGTCGGGACTATGGCTACACCTTC.

This clone was observed a handful of times. The chain recombines TRBV9 with TRBJ1-6; D not resolved. This CDR3 is built from 13 residues. CDR1 and CDR2 from the germline V gene are SGDLS and YYNGEE. V shed 0 bases and J shed 10 bases, with 8 bases lying between them. CDR3 region: CASSVDGWSPLHF. The CDR3 nucleotides read TGTGCCAGCAGCGTAGACGGGTGGTCACCCCTCCACTTT.

The V gene is TRBV29-1, the J gene TRBJ2-6, with 10 bases identical to TRBD2. V shed 7 bases, J shed 2 bases, and the junction held 5 bases outside the gene matches. This CDR3 has 15 residues. Germline V gene lookup returns CDR1 SQVTM and CDR2 ANQGSEA. In DNA form, the CDR3 reads TGCAGCGCTAGGACTAGCGGAACTGGGGCCAACGTCCTGACTTTC. Translated, it gives CSARTSGTGANVLTF.

The chain has TRBV9 and TRBJ1-1; no reliable D call. The CDR3 runs to 14 residues. CDR1 and CDR2 (germline): SGDLS, YYNGEE. Trimming took off 2 bases at V and 1 base at J, with 9 bases between the two ends. CDR3 region: CASSVLPANTEAFF. In nucleotides, the CDR3 is TGTGCCAGCAGCGTTCTACCAGCGAACACTGAAGCTTTCTTT.

The genes are TRBV29-1 and TRBJ2-5, with D maybe TRBD1 (5 bases). Germline values: CDR1 SQVTM, CDR2 ANQGSEA. V was cut by 4 bases and J by 2 bases, with 11 bases left in between. The CDR3 totals 13 residues. The CDR3 DNA sequence: TGCAGCGTTGCCGTGACAGCTCAAGAGACCCAGTACTTC. It encodes CSVAVTAQETQYF.

A few counts support this clone. The chain joins TRBV7-8 to TRBJ2-5; a possible D gene is TRBD1 (6 bases). This CDR3 has 14 residues. The germline V gene encodes CDR1 SGHVS and CDR2 FQNEAQ. V was shortened by 4 bases and J by 2 bases, with 11 bases between the two germline ends. The CDR3: CASSSQGQQETQYF. Written as DNA, the CDR3 is TGTGCCAGCAGCTCACAGGGACAACAAGAGACCCAGTACTTC.

About this clone itself: Additional DNA sequences in this sample encode the identical CDR3. The V call is TRBV18, the J call TRBJ2-5, with D possibly being TRBD2 (6 bases). The V end was cut by 3 bases, the J end by 2 bases, with 10 bases between. CDR1 and CDR2 (germline): KGHSH, LQKENI. CDR3 length: 14 amino acids. DNA of the CDR3: TGTGCCAGCTCACCCGGGGGTGGACAAGAGACCCAGTACTTC. It specifies CASSPGGGQETQYF.

For this clone: The same CDR3 can be traced to other DNA sequences in this sample. V is TRBV30 and J is TRBJ1-5; D gene ambiguous. The V end was cut by 0 bases, the J end by 4 bases, with 10 bases between. This CDR3 has 14 residues. Per the germline V gene, CDR1 is GTSNPN and CDR2 is SVGIG (reference sequence). Here the CDR3 DNA reads TGTGCCTGGAGTGTTCAGGCGGGAAATCAGCCCCAGCATTTT. Its translation is CAWSVQAGNQPQHF.

In its sample, this clone was seen a few times. The chain joins TRBV5-4 to TRBJ1-2, with TRBD1 matching over 7 bases. V trimming: 3 bases; J trimming: 7 bases; junction bases outside the gene matches: 6. Germline V gives CDR1 SGHNT, CDR2 YYREEE (reference sequence). This CDR3 spans 13 amino acids. The DNA for the CDR3 is TGTGCCAGCAGCTATCCCGACAGGGTTGGCTACACCTTC. Residues: CASSYPDRVGYTF.

This clone was observed many times. The V and J genes are TRBV7-2 and TRBJ2-3; possibly TRBD2 for D (7 bases). The CDR3 runs to 15 residues. V was cut by 0 bases and J by 5 bases, with 12 bases left in between. CDR1 is SGHTA and CDR2 is FQGNSA in the germline V gene. CDR3 sequence reads: CASSLAMGGRDTQYF. The CDR3 DNA follows: TGTGCCAGCAGCTTAGCTATGGGGGGGCGAGATACGCAGTATTTT.

This clone was seen only a few times. The chain recombines TRBV28 with TRBJ1-5; D gene unclear. Trimming left V 2 bases short and J 1 base short, with 12 bases between. The germline gives CDR1 MDHEN, CDR2 SYDVKM. This CDR3 contains 16 residues. In DNA, the CDR3 is TGTGCCAGCAGTTTAAGAGTGGTAGCCAGCAATCAGCCCCAGCATTTT. Its translation is CASSLRVVASNQPQHF.